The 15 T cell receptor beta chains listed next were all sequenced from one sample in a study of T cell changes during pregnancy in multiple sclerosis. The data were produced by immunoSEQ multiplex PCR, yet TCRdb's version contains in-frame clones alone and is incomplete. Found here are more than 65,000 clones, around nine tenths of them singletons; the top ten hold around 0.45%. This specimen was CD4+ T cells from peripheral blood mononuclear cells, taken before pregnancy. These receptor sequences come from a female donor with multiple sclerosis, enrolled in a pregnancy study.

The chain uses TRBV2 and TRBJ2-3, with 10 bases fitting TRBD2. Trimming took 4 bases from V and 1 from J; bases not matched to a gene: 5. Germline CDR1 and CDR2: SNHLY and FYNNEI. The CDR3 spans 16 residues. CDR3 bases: TGTGCCAGCAGTGGGTTAGCGGGAGGACGCACAGATACGCAGTATTTT. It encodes CASSGLAGGRTDTQYF. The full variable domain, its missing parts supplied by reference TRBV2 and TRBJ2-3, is EPEVTQTPSHQVTQMGQEVILRCVPISNHLYFYWYRQILGQKVEFLVSFYNNEISEKSEIFDDQFSVERPDGSNFTLKIRSTKLEDSAMYFCASSGLAGGRTDTQYFGPGTRLTVL.

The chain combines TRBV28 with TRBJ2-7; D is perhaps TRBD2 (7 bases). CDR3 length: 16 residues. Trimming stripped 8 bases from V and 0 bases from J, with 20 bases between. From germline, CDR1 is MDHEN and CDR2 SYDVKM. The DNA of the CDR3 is TGTGCCAGCCTCAAAGGGGGGGCAGGGAACTCCTACGAGCAGTACTTC. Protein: CASLKGGAGNSYEQYF. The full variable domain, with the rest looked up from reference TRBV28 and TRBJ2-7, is DVKVTQSSRYLVKRTGEKVFLECVQDMDHENMFWYRQDPGLGLRLIYFSYDVKMKEKGDIPEGYSVSREKKERFSLILESASTNQTSMYLCASLKGGAGNSYEQYFGPGTRLTVT.

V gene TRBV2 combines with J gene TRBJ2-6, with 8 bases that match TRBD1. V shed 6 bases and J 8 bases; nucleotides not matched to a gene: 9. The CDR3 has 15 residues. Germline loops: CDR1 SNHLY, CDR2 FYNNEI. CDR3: CASSDRGTRPNVLTF. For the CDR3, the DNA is TGTGCCAGCAGCGACAGGGGCACAAGACCCAACGTCCTGACTTTC.

CDR3 residues: CASSSVLEEQFF. The CDR3 DNA is TGTGCCAGCAGTTCGGTCTTGGAGGAGCAGTTCTTC. The gene calls are TRBV27 and TRBJ2-1; D call uncertain. With 4 bases removed from V and 10 bases from J, the gap between germline ends came to 11 bases. CDR1 and CDR2 (germline): MNHEY, SMNVEV (reference sequence). The CDR3 extends over 12 amino acids.

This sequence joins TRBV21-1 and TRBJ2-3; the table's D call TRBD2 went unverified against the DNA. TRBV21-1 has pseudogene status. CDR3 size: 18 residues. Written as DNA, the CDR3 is TGTGCCAGCAGCCTTGCACTAGCGGCAAGCTCTAGCACAGATACGCAGTATTTT. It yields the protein CASSLALAASSSTDTQYF.

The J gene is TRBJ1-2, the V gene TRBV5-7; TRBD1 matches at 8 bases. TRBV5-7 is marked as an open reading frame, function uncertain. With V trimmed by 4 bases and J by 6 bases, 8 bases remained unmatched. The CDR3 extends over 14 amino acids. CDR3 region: CASSPSTGVHGYTF. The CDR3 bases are TGTGCCAGCAGCCCTTCGACAGGGGTACATGGCTACACCTTC.

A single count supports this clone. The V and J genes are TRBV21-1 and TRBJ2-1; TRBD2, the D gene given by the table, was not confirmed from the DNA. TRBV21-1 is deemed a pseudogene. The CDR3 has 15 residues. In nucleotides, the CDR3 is TGTGCCAGCACCGTTAGCGGGGAGCTTGGCGATGAGCAGTTCTTC. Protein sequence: CASTVSGELGDEQFF.

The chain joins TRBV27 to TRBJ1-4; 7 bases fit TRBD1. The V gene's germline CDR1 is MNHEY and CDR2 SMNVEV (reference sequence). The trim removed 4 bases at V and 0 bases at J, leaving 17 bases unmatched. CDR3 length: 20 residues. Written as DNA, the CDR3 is TGTGCCAGCAGTTCCCAAACCCGACAGGGAACCTCTGCAACTAATGAAAAACTGTTTTTT. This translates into CASSSQTRQGTSATNEKLFF.

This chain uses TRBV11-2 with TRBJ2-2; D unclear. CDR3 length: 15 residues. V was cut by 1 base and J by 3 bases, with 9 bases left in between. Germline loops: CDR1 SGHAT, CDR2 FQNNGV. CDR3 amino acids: CASSLAGSHTGELFF. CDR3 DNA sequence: TGTGCCAGCAGCTTAGCAGGCAGCCACACCGGGGAGCTGTTTTTT.

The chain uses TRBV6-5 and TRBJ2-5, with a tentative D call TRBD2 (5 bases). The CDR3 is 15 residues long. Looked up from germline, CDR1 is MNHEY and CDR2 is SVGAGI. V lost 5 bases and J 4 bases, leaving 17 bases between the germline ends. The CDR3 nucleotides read TGTGCCAGCAGTACGAGCGGCGAACCTTTAGAGACCCAGTACTTC. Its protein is CASSTSGEPLETQYF.

CDR3 nucleotide sequence: TGTGCCAGCAGTTTAGGGCTAGCGGGAGTGGGCGAGACCCAGTACTTC. Protein: CASSLGLAGVGETQYF. This rearrangement joins TRBV28 to TRBJ2-5, with 10 bases aligning to TRBD2. The germline V gene has CDR1 MDHEN and CDR2 SYDVKM. CDR3 length: 16 residues. V gave up 2 bases and J gave up 5 bases; unmatched junction bases: 8.

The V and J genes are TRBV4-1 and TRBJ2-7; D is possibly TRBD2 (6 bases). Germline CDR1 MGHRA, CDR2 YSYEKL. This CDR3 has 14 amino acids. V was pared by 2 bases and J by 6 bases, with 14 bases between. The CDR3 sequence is CASSQILAVGEQYF. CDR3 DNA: TGCGCCAGCAGCCAAATACTAGCTGTTGGCGAGCAGTACTTC.

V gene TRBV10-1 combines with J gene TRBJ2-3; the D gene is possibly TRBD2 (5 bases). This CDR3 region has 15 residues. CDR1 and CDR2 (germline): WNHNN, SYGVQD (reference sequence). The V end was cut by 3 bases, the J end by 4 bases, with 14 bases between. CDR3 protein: CASSDLASNSDTQYF. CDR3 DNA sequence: TGCGCCAGCAGTGATCTCGCTAGCAACTCAGATACGCAGTATTTT.

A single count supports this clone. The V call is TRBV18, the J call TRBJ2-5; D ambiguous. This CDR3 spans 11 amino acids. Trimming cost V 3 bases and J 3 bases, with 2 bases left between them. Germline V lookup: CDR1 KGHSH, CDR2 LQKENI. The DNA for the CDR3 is TGTGCCAGCTCACCTAAAGAGACCCAGTACTTC. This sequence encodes CASSPKETQYF.

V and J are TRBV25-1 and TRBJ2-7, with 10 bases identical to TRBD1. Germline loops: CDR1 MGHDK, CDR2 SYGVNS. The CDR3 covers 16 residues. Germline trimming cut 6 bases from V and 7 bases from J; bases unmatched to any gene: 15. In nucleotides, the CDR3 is TGTGCCAGCAGCCCCAAACCCGGGACAGGGGCGAGGGAGCAGTACTTC. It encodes CASSPKPGTGAREQYF.